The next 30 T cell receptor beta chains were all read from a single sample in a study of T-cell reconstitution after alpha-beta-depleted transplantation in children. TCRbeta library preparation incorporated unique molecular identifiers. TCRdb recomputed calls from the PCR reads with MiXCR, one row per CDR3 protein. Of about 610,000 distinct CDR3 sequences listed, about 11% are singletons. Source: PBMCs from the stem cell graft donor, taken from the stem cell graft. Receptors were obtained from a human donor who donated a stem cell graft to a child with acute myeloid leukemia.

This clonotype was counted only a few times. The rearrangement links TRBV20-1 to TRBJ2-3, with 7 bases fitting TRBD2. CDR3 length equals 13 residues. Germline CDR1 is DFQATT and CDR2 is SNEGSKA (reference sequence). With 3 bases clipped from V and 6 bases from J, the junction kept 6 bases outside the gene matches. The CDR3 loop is CSARWEGPDTQYF. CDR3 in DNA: TGCAGTGCTAGGTGGGAGGGCCCTGATACGCAGTATTTT.

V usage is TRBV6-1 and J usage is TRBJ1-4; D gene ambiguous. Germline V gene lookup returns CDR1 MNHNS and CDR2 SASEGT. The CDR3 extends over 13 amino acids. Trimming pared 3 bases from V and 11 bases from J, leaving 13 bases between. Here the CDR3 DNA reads TGTGCCAGCAGTGAGGGTTGGGAGGAGAAACTGTTTTTT. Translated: CASSEGWEEKLFF.

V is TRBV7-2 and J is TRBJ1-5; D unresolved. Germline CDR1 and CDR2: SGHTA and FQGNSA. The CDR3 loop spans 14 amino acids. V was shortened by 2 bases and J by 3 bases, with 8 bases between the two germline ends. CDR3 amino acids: CASSLRADNQPQHF. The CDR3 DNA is TGTGCCAGCAGCTTAAGGGCAGACAATCAGCCCCAGCATTTT. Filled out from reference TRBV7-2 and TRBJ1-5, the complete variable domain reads GAGVSQSPSNKVTEKGKDVELRCDPISGHTALYWYRQSLGQGLEFLIYFQGNSAPDKSGLPSDRFSAERTGGSVSTLTIQRTQQEDSAVYLCASSLRADNQPQHFGDGTRLSIL.

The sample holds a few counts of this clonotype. This CDR3 reads CSAGLRGGVRTGELFF. In DNA, the CDR3 is TGCAGCGCCGGGCTGAGGGGGGGAGTGCGCACCGGGGAGCTGTTTTTT. The chain has TRBV29-1 and TRBJ2-2, with a weak D call TRBD2 (7 bases). Germline V CDR1 and CDR2: SQVTM, ANQGSEA. The germline V and J ends were trimmed by 7 bases and 4 bases, with 22 bases remaining between them. CDR3 length: 16 residues.

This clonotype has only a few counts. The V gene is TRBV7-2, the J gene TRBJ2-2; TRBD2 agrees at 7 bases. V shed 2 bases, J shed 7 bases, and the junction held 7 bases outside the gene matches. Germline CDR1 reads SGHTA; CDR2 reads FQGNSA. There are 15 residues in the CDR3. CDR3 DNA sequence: TGTGCCAGCAGCTTACTAGCGGCAACGGGCGGGGAGCTGTTTTTT. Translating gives CASSLLAATGGELFF.

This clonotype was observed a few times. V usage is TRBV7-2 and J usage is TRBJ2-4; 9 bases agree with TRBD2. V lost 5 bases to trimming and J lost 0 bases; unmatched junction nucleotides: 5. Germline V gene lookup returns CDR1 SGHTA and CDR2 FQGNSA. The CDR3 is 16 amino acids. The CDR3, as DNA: TGTGCCAGCAGCCTAAGACTAGCGGTAGCCAAAAACATTCAGTACTTC. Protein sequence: CASSLRLAVAKNIQYF.

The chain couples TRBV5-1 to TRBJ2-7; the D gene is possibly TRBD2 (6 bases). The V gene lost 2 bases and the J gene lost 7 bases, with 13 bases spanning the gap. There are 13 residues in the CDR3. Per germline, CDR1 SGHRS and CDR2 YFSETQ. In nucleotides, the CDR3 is TGCGCCAGCAGCTTTTTCTTGGAGGGGGAGCAGTACTTC. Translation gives CASSFFLEGEQYF.

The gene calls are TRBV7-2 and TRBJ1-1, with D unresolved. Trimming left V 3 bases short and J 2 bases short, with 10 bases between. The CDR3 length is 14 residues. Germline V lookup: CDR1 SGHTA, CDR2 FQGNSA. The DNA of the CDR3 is TGTGCCAGCAGCTTTCTACCAGGTAACACTGAAGCTTTCTTT. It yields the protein CASSFLPGNTEAFF.

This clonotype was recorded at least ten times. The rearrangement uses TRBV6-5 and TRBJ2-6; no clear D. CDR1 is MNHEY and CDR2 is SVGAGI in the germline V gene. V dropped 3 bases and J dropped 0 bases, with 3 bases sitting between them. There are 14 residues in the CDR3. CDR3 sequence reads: CASSYSSGANVLTF. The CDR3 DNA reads TGTGCCAGCAGTTATTCCTCTGGGGCCAACGTCCTGACTTTC.

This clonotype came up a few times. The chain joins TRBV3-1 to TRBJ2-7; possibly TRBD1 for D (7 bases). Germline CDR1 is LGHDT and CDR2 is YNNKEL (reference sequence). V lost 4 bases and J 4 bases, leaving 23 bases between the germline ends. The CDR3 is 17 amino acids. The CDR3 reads CASSRRGQYRGVYEQYF. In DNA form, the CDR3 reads TGTGCCAGCAGCCGGCGGGGTCAGTACAGGGGTGTATACGAGCAGTACTTC.

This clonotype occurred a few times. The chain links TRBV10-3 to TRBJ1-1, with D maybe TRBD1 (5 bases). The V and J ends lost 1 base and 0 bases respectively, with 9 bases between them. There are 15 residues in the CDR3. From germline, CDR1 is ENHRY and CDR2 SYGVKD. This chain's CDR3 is CAISEFTGLNTEAFF. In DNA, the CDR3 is TGTGCCATCAGTGAGTTCACAGGTTTGAACACTGAAGCTTTCTTT.

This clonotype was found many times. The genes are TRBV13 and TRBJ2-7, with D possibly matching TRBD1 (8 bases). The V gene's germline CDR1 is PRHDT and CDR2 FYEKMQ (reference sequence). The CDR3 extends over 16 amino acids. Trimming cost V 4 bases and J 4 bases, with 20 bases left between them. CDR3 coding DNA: TGTGCCAGCAGCTCTTCACAGGGGGGGGCACCTTACGAGCAGTACTTC. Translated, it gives CASSSSQGGAPYEQYF.

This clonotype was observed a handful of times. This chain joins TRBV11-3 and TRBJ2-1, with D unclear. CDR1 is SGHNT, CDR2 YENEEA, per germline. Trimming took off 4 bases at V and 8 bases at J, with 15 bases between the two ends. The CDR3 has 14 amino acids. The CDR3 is CASSSPLDRYEQFF. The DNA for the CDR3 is TGTGCCAGCAGCTCACCCCTTGATCGATATGAGCAGTTCTTC.

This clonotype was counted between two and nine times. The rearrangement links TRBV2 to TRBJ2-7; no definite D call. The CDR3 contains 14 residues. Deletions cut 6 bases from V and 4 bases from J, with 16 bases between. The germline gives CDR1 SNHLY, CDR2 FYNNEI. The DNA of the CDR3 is TGTGCCAGCAGCGTGGACCAACCCAATTACGAGCAGTACTTC. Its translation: CASSVDQPNYEQYF.

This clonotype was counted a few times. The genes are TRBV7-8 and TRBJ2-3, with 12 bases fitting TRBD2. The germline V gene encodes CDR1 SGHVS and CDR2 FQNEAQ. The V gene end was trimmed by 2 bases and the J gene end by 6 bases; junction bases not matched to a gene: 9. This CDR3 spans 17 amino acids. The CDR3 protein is CASSLRSSGRAGDTQYF. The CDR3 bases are TGTGCCAGCAGCTTACGGTCTAGCGGGAGGGCCGGGGATACGCAGTATTTT.

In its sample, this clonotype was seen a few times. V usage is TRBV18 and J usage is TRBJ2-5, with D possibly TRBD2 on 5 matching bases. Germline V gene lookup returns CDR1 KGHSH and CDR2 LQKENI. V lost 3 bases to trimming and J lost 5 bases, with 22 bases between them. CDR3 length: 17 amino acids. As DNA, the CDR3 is TGTGCCAGCTCACCGGCGGCGGGCTTCGGTGAAAAGGAGACCCAGTACTTC. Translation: CASSPAAGFGEKETQYF.

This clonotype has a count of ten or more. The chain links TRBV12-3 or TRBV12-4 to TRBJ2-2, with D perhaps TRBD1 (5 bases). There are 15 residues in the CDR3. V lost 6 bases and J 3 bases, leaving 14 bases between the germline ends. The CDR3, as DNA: TGTGCCAGCAGCAACTCTGGCAGGGACACCGGGGAGCTGTTTTTT. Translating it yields CASSNSGRDTGELFF.

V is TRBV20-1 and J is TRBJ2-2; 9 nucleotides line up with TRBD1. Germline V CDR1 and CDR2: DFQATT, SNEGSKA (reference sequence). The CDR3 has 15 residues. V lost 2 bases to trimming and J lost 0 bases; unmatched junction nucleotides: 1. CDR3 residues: CSARRDRANTGELFF. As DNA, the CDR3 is TGCAGTGCTAGAAGGGACAGGGCGAACACCGGGGAGCTGTTTTTT.

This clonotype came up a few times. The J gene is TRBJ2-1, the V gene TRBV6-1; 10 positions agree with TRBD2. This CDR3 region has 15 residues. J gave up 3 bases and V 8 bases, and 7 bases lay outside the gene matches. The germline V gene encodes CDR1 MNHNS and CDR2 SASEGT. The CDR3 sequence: CASALAGGRYNEQFF. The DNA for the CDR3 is TGTGCCAGCGCTTTAGCGGGAGGACGCTACAATGAGCAGTTCTTC.

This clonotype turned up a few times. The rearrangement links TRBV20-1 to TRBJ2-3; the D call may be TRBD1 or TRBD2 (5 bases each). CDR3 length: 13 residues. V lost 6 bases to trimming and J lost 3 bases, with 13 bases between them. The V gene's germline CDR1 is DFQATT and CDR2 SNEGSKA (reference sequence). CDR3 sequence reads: CSASRDLTDTQYF. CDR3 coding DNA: TGCAGTGCCTCCAGGGACCTTACAGATACGCAGTATTTT.

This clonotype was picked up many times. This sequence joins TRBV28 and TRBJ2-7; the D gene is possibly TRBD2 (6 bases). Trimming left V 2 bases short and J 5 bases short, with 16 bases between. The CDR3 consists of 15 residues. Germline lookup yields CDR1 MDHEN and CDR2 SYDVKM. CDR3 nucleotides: TGTGCCAGCAGTTTAATACGGGAGTTAATGAACGAGCAGTACTTC. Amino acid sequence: CASSLIRELMNEQYF.

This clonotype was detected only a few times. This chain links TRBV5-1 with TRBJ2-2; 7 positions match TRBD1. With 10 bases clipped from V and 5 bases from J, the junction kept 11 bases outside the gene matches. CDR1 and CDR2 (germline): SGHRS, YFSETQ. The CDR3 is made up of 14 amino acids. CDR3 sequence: CASKSRDSTGELFF. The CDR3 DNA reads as TGCGCCTCAAAGTCCCGGGACAGTACCGGGGAGCTGTTTTTT.

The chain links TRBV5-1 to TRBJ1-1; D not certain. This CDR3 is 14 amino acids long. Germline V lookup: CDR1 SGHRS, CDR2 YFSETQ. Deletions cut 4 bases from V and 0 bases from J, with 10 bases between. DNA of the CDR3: TGCGCCAGCAGCGTGACACCAATGAACACTGAAGCTTTCTTT. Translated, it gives CASSVTPMNTEAFF.

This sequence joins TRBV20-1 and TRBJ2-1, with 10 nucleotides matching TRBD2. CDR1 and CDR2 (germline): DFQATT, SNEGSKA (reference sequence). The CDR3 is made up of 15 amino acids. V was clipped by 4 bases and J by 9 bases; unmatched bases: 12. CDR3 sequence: CSANSASGRGGEQFF. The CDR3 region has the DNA TGCAGTGCTAACTCAGCCAGCGGGAGGGGCGGTGAGCAGTTCTTC.

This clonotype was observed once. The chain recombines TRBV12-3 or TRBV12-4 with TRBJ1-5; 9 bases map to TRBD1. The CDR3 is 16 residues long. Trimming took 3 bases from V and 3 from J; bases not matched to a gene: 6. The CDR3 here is CASSLGGQGHNQPQHF. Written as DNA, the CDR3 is TGTGCCAGCAGTTTGGGGGGACAGGGCCACAATCAGCCCCAGCATTTT.

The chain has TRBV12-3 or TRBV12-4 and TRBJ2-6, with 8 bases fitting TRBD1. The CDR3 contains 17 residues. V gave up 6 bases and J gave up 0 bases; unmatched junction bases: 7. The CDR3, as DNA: TGTGCCAGCAGGCCGGGACAGGTCTCCTCTGGGGCCAACGTCCTGACTTTC. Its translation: CASRPGQVSSGANVLTF.

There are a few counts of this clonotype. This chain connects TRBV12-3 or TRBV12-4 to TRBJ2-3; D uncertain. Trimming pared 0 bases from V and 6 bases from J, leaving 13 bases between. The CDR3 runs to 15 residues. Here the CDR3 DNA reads TGTGCCAGCAGTTTAGCGCTGGGCCCCGGGGATACGCAGTATTTT. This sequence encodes CASSLALGPGDTQYF.

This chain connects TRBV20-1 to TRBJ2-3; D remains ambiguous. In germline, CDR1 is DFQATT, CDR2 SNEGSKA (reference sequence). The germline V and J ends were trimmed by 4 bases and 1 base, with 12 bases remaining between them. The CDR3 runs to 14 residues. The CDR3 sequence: CSANGATGTDTQYF. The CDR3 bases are TGCAGTGCTAACGGCGCGACCGGCACAGATACGCAGTATTTT.

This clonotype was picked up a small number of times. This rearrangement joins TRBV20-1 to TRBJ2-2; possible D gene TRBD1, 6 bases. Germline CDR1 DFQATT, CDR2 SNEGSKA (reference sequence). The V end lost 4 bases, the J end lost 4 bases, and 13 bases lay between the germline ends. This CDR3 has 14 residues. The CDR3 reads CSAIHRVGTGELFF. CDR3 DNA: TGCAGTGCTATACACAGGGTTGGCACCGGGGAGCTGTTTTTT.

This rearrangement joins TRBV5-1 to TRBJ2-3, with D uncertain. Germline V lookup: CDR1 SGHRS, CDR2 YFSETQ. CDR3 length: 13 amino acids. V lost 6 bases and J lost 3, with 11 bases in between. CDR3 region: CASTKVGTDTQYF. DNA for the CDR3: TGCGCCAGCACCAAGGTAGGGACAGATACGCAGTATTTT.